The 30 T cell receptor beta chains reported below all come from one sample, sequenced in a study of blood T cell repertoires in COVID-19. The method was immunoSEQ multiplex PCR; TCRdb's version includes in-frame clones alone and lacks a portion of them. In the table there are roughly 100,000 clones, roughly 85% of which are singletons. Sequenced sample: peripheral blood. All receptors derive from an elderly woman with acute or convalescent COVID-19.

The chain couples TRBV7-2 to TRBJ1-5, with unresolved D. The V end lost 3 bases, the J end lost 6 bases, and 9 bases lay between the germline ends. Germline V gene sequence: CDR1 SGHTA, CDR2 FQGNSA. The CDR3 runs to 13 residues. For the CDR3, the DNA is TGTGCCAGCAGCTTGGAGGTAACTCAGCCCCAGCATTTT. This sequence encodes CASSLEVTQPQHF.

V and J are TRBV7-2 and TRBJ2-1, with D possibly being TRBD2 (6 bases). From germline, CDR1 is SGHTA and CDR2 FQGNSA. This CDR3 has 15 residues. V lost 0 bases to trimming and J lost 4 bases, with 10 bases between them. Here the CDR3 reads CASSLALSGYNEQFF. The CDR3 DNA is TGTGCCAGCAGCTTAGCCCTTAGCGGTTACAATGAGCAGTTCTTC.

The chain joins TRBV28 to TRBJ2-1; D may be TRBD1 (5 bases). The CDR3 consists of 12 residues. Germline V CDR1 and CDR2: MDHEN, SYDVKM. The V end was cut by 4 bases, the J end by 9 bases, with 10 bases between. CDR3: CASSYPRAEQFF. Written as DNA, the CDR3 is TGTGCCAGCAGTTACCCCAGGGCTGAGCAGTTCTTC.

The chain links TRBV7-8 to TRBJ2-5; tentatively, D is TRBD2 (5 bases). CDR1 and CDR2 (germline): SGHVS, FQNEAQ. Trimming cost V 5 bases and J 9 bases, with 16 bases left between them. The CDR3 is 13 amino acids. The DNA of the CDR3 is TGTGCCAGCAGCAAGGACCGAACCGGGGCCCAGTACTTC. Translating gives CASSKDRTGAQYF.

This clone has a single count. J is TRBJ1-1 and V is TRBV3-1 (or the pseudogene TRBV3-2); a weak D match, TRBD1 (6 bases). Trimming stripped 7 bases from V and 0 bases from J, with 12 bases between. CDR1 is LGHDT and CDR2 is YNNKEL in the germline V gene (reference sequence). The CDR3 is made up of 14 amino acids. The CDR3 DNA reads as TGTGCCAGCACCCTCGACAGGTTGAACACTGAAGCTTTCTTT. Protein product: CASTLDRLNTEAFF.

This chain links TRBV7-2 with TRBJ1-1, with 7 bases matching TRBD1. Per the germline V gene, CDR1 is SGHTA and CDR2 is FQGNSA. CDR3 size: 13 residues. Unmatched junction bases numbered 6, after V lost 6 bases and J lost 5 bases. CDR3 protein: CASSITGDTEAFF. CDR3 nucleotides: TGTGCCAGCAGTATTACAGGGGATACTGAAGCTTTCTTT.

The V and J genes are TRBV5-1 and TRBJ2-1, with TRBD1 identical over 8 bases. V shed 0 bases, J shed 7 bases, and the junction held 6 bases outside the gene matches. Germline-derived CDR1 and CDR2 are SGHRS and YFSETQ. The CDR3 contains 15 residues. The DNA of the CDR3 is TGCGCCAGCAGCTTGGGAGACAGGGGACTTAATGAGCAGTTCTTC. This codes for CASSLGDRGLNEQFF. Based on the CDR3 plus reference TRBV5-1 and TRBJ2-1, the full variable domain is KAGVTQTPRYLIKTRGQQVTLSCSPISGHRSVSWYQQTPGQGLQFLFEYFSETQRNKGNFPGRFSGRQFSNSRSEMNVSTLELGDSALYLCASSLGDRGLNEQFFGPGTRLTVL.

The rearrangement links TRBV10-1 to TRBJ1-5; 7 bases agree with TRBD1. CDR1 and CDR2 (germline): WNHNN, SYGVQD (reference sequence). V was clipped by 5 bases and J by 1 base; unmatched bases: 2. The CDR3 is 14 residues long. The CDR3 nucleotides are TGCGCCAGCAGTAGACAGGGAAGCAATCAGCCCCAGCATTTT. Translated: CASSRQGSNQPQHF.

J is TRBJ2-5 and V is TRBV29-1, with a possible D match to TRBD1 (6 bases). This CDR3 has 14 amino acids. The V gene lost 4 bases and the J gene lost 7 bases, with 19 bases spanning the gap. CDR1 is SQVTM, CDR2 ANQGSEA, per germline. The CDR3 DNA follows: TGCAGCGTTGCAGGGTCAGGGGATGGGGTGACCCAGTACTTC. Translated, it gives CSVAGSGDGVTQYF. Based on the CDR3 plus reference TRBV29-1 and TRBJ2-5, the full variable domain is SAVISQKPSRDICQRGTSLTIQCQVDSQVTMMFWYRQQPGQSLTLIATANQGSEATYESGFVIDKFPISRPNLTFSTLTVSNMSPEDSSIYLCSVAGSGDGVTQYFGPGTRLLVL.

The chain couples TRBV19 to TRBJ1-5; 7 bases fit TRBD1. V shed 10 bases, J shed 2 bases, and the junction held 17 bases outside the gene matches. This CDR3 is 17 amino acids long. Per germline, CDR1 LNHDA and CDR2 SQIVND (reference sequence). The chain's CDR3 is CATMAMPDRARNQPQHF. CDR3 in DNA: TGTGCCACTATGGCCATGCCAGACAGGGCGCGCAATCAGCCCCAGCATTTT.

The J gene is TRBJ1-2, the V gene TRBV3-1 (or the pseudogene TRBV3-2), with no clear D. The CDR3 contains 15 residues. V was trimmed by 0 bases and J by 4 bases, leaving 12 bases between them. Germline V gene data show CDR1 as LGHDT and CDR2 as YNNKEL (reference sequence). The CDR3 here is CASSQDLPSIYGYTF. The CDR3 nucleotides are TGTGCCAGCAGCCAAGATCTTCCTAGTATCTATGGCTACACCTTC.

This chain connects TRBV4-1 to TRBJ2-1; 11 bases are a match to TRBD2. Germline V gene sequence: CDR1 MGHRA, CDR2 YSYEKL. This CDR3 is 15 amino acids long. V lost 1 base and J lost 5; bases outside the gene matches: 1. CDR3 residues: CASSQVAGGDNEQFF. As DNA, the CDR3 is TGCGCCAGCAGCCAAGTAGCGGGAGGGGACAATGAGCAGTTCTTC.

The chain couples TRBV4-2 to TRBJ1-2; tentative D call: TRBD1 (5 bases). The CDR3 has 14 residues. CDR1 and CDR2 (germline): LGHNA, YNFKEQ. Deletions cut 0 bases from V and 4 bases from J, with 9 bases between. The CDR3 is CASSQDRTTYGYTF. The CDR3, as DNA: TGTGCCAGCAGCCAAGATAGGACAACCTATGGCTACACCTTC.

This rearrangement joins TRBV5-8 to TRBJ2-1, with 9 bases matching TRBD2. Germline loops: CDR1 SGHTS, CDR2 YDEGEE. CDR3 length: 15 amino acids. The trim removed 3 bases at V and 4 bases at J, leaving 5 bases unmatched. The CDR3 region has the DNA TGTGCCAGCAGCTCCCGACTAGCGGAGTACAATGAGCAGTTCTTC. Amino acids: CASSSRLAEYNEQFF. Full variable domain (missing parts from reference TRBV5-8 and TRBJ2-1): EAGVTQSPTHLIKTRGQQATLRCSPISGHTSVYWYQQALGLGLQFLLWYDEGEERNRGNFPPRFSGRQFPNYSSELNVNALELEDSALYLCASSSRLAEYNEQFFGPGTRLTVL.

The chain uses TRBV24-1 and TRBJ1-5; D not certain. The CDR3 has 12 amino acids. Germline V gene data show CDR1 as KGHDR and CDR2 as SFDVKD. The V end was cut by 4 bases, the J end by 4 bases, with 4 bases between. The CDR3: CATSDVNQPQHF. DNA for the CDR3: TGTGCCACCAGTGACGTTAATCAGCCCCAGCATTTT.

This clone was detected only once. The chain couples TRBV5-1 to TRBJ1-4, with D possibly being TRBD1 (5 bases). Germline values: CDR1 SGHRS, CDR2 YFSETQ. V lost 4 bases to trimming and J lost 5 bases, with 18 bases between them. This CDR3 has 16 residues. As DNA, the CDR3 is TGCGCCAGCAGCGTCGGGACTCCTGCCGCCAATGAAAAACTGTTTTTT. This encodes CASSVGTPAANEKLFF.

The J gene is TRBJ2-3, the V gene TRBV7-8; 14 bases line up with TRBD2. CDR1 is SGHVS, CDR2 FQNEAQ, per germline. The CDR3 has 17 residues. Germline trimming cut 5 bases from V and 7 bases from J; bases unmatched to any gene: 11. The CDR3 sequence: CASSPGTSGSGAHTQYF. CDR3 DNA: TGTGCCAGCAGCCCGGGGACTAGCGGGAGTGGTGCCCATACGCAGTATTTT.

The chain links TRBV2 to TRBJ1-3; the D gene is possibly TRBD1 (6 bases). Germline assignment: CDR1 SNHLY and CDR2 FYNNEI. This CDR3 has 16 residues. Trimming pared 5 bases from V and 0 bases from J, leaving 14 bases between. This CDR3 reads CASSPTGAFSGNTIYF. CDR3 in DNA: TGTGCCAGCAGTCCGACAGGCGCCTTCTCTGGAAACACCATATATTTT.

The gene calls are TRBV6-5 and TRBJ2-7; 9 bases agree with TRBD1. Looked up from germline, CDR1 is MNHEY and CDR2 is SVGAGI. V gave up 4 bases and J gave up 2 bases; unmatched junction bases: 3. The CDR3 covers 14 residues. Here the CDR3 DNA reads TGTGCCAGCAGTTCCGGACAGGGGACCTACGAGCAGTACTTC. Protein: CASSSGQGTYEQYF.

The genes are TRBV7-9 and TRBJ2-7; TRBD1 matches at 9 bases. J gave up 2 bases and V 3 bases, and 2 bases lay outside the gene matches. Germline V lookup: CDR1 SEHNR, CDR2 FQNEAQ (reference sequence). The CDR3 length is 14 residues. The CDR3 reads CASSFWDRAYEQYF. The CDR3 DNA is TGTGCCAGCAGCTTTTGGGACAGGGCCTACGAGCAGTACTTC.

The rearrangement joins TRBV9 to TRBJ2-3, with 11 bases fitting TRBD2. The CDR3 totals 17 residues. Per the germline V gene, CDR1 is SGDLS and CDR2 is YYNGEE. J gave up 6 bases and V 3 bases, and 12 bases lay outside the gene matches. The CDR3 DNA reads TGTGCCAGCAGCGGGGAGGTGACTAGCGGGATGGGGGATACGCAGTATTTT. It yields the protein CASSGEVTSGMGDTQYF.

This chain links TRBV11-3 with TRBJ2-2; TRBD1 is a possible D gene (5 bases). Per the germline V gene, CDR1 is SGHNT and CDR2 is YENEEA. With 3 bases removed from V and 9 bases from J, the gap between germline ends came to 11 bases. This CDR3 comprises 13 residues. The CDR3 DNA reads TGTGCCAGCAGCTTCCAGGGCGCTCGGGAGCTGTTTTTT. Amino acids: CASSFQGARELFF.

In its sample, this clone was seen a few times. V is TRBV12-5 and J is TRBJ2-2, with 7 bases matching TRBD1. J was trimmed by 2 bases and V by 6 bases; bases with no gene match: 9. CDR3 length equals 16 residues. Germline lookup yields CDR1 LGHNT and CDR2 FRNRAP. The CDR3 is CASGWSGQANTGELFF. In nucleotides, the CDR3 is TGTGCTAGTGGGTGGAGTGGACAGGCCAACACCGGGGAGCTGTTTTTT.

The J gene is TRBJ1-3, the V gene TRBV7-2; D ambiguous. Germline V gene data show CDR1 as SGHTA and CDR2 as FQGNSA. The ends were cut back, 6 bases at V and 0 bases at J, with 18 bases in the middle. The CDR3 is made up of 17 amino acids. CDR3 amino acids: CASRPSGKAISGNTIYF. CDR3 DNA: TGTGCCAGCAGACCGTCGGGGAAGGCAATCTCTGGAAACACCATATATTTT.

This clone was picked up one time. The rearrangement uses TRBV5-1 and TRBJ1-1, with D unresolved. The CDR3 runs 11 residues. The V gene's germline CDR1 is SGHRS and CDR2 YFSETQ. The germline V and J ends were trimmed by 3 bases and 11 bases, with 11 bases remaining between them. In DNA, the CDR3 is TGCGCCAGCAGCTCCGCCGGTTGGGCTTTCTTT. The encoded protein is CASSSAGWAFF.

The chain couples TRBV28 to TRBJ2-3, with a tentative D call TRBD2 (6 bases). The CDR3 has 15 residues. The V gene lost 11 bases and the J gene lost 0 bases, with 18 bases spanning the gap. Germline V CDR1 and CDR2: MDHEN, SYDVKM. The CDR3 nucleotides read TGTGCCGCACCGAAGCTAGCGTCTAGCACAGATACGCAGTATTTT. It specifies CAAPKLASSTDTQYF.

This sequence joins TRBV5-1 and TRBJ2-7, with 8 bases fitting TRBD1. CDR3 length: 15 residues. V lost 4 bases to trimming and J lost 2 bases; unmatched junction nucleotides: 8. In germline, CDR1 is SGHRS, CDR2 YFSETQ. The chain's CDR3 is CASSDAGTGAYEQYF. The CDR3 bases are TGCGCCAGCAGCGATGCCGGGACAGGAGCCTACGAGCAGTACTTC.

The J gene is TRBJ1-5, the V gene TRBV6-2 or TRBV6-3, with a weak D call TRBD1 (5 bases). Trimming left V 2 bases short and J 2 bases short, with 10 bases between. From germline, CDR1 is MNHEY and CDR2 SVGEGT. The CDR3 totals 15 residues. DNA for the CDR3: TGTGCCAGCAGTTACGGCAGGGCAGGCAATCAGCCCCAGCATTTT. This sequence encodes CASSYGRAGNQPQHF.

J is TRBJ1-1 and V is TRBV2; 9 positions match TRBD1. CDR1 is SNHLY and CDR2 is FYNNEI in the germline V gene. This CDR3 has 14 amino acids. After removal of 1 base from V and 4 bases from J, the junction contained 1 base not matched to a gene. This CDR3 is CASSEDRGLTEAFF. CDR3 bases: TGTGCCAGCAGTGAAGACAGGGGGCTCACTGAAGCTTTCTTT.

This chain links TRBV12-3 or TRBV12-4 with TRBJ2-7, with TRBD2 as a possible D gene (6 bases). CDR3 length: 11 residues. V lost 4 bases to trimming and J lost 5 bases, with 6 bases between them. The DNA for the CDR3 is TGTGCCAGCAGTTGGGGGGACGAGCAGTACTTC. Amino acid sequence: CASSWGDEQYF.